The TCR beta chain described here comes from a study of shared clonotypes between healthy human individuals. Study-level information: Donors consisted of a couple of women and a few men between 18 and 49. Study-wide findings and caveats: Sampling involved blood alone; tissue repertoires likely differ.

Tens of thousands of T cell genomes (about 0.2 ug DNA) went into each sorted-subset replicate. Data came from immunoSEQ multiplex PCR; TCRdb stores just in-frame clones and leaves some out. The sample records more than 2 million clones, just over 90% being singletons. Concerning this clone itself: What it recognizes is unknown.

Naive CD8 isolation took CD45RO-negative cells positively selected for CCR7 and excluded terminally differentiated effector memory CD45RA+ cells. Per the germline V gene, CDR1 is GTSNPN and CDR2 is SVGIG (reference sequence). V gave up 5 bases and J gave up 2 bases, with 13 bases separating them. The CDR3 is 14 amino acids. The clonotype was recovered from a man between 18 and 35 years old in good health. Some clones in this sample may be carry-over from other donors' samples. The chain employs TRBV30 and TRBJ2-1, with D possibly being TRBD1 (5 bases). Sequences were obtained from naive CD8+ T cells from PBMCs. CDR3 amino acids: CAWGAQATYNEQFF. DNA for the CDR3: TGTGCCTGGGGGGCCCAGGCTACCTACAATGAGCAGTTCTTC.